This passage covers 6 T cell receptor beta chains from one sample sequenced in a study of graft-versus-host responses after intestinal transplantation. These receptors are not linked to any known antigen. Profiled with immunoSEQ multiplex PCR; TCRdb holds only in-frame clones, not every one. The sample has 84,000 or so clones; roughly 93% are singletons. The source material was unstimulated CD8+ T cells sorted from spleen or lymph node cells, sampled before transplant. Every receptor here comes from a human donor who was the organ donor for an intestinal transplant.

The chain has TRBV19 and TRBJ1-1; D perhaps matches TRBD1 (5 bases). Germline CDR1 LNHDA, CDR2 SQIVND (reference sequence). The CDR3 extends over 14 amino acids. Trimming cost V 8 bases and J 5 bases, with 18 bases left between them. The CDR3 DNA reads TGTGCCAGTCGAAGTTGGGACTGGGGTACTGAAGCTTTCTTT. This encodes CASRSWDWGTEAFF.

The V gene is TRBV9, the J gene TRBJ2-7, with D possibly matching TRBD1 (5 bases). The V gene lost 0 bases and the J gene lost 5 bases, with 9 bases spanning the gap. CDR1 and CDR2 (germline): SGDLS, YYNGEE. The length of the CDR3 is 13 residues. Here the CDR3 reads CASSVAWGHEQYF. In DNA, the CDR3 is TGTGCCAGCAGCGTAGCATGGGGCCACGAGCAGTACTTC. The full variable domain, with the rest looked up from reference TRBV9 and TRBJ2-7, is DSGVTQTPKHLITATGQRVTLRCSPRSGDLSVYWYQQSLDQGLQFLIQYYNGEERAKGNILERFSAQQFPDLHSELNLSSLELGDSALYFCASSVAWGHEQYFGPGTRLTVT.

The chain joins TRBV2 to TRBJ2-7; 10 bases are a match to TRBD2. This CDR3 is 16 amino acids long. Germline trimming cut 4 bases from V and 2 bases from J; bases unmatched to any gene: 8. CDR1 and CDR2 (germline): SNHLY, FYNNEI. The CDR3 nucleotides are TGTGCCAGCAGTGGGGCCGCTAGCGGGGGAGCCTACGAGCAGTACTTC. It is translated as CASSGAASGGAYEQYF.

The chain carries TRBV2 and TRBJ2-7; 7 bases agree with TRBD2. The CDR3 spans 15 residues. Germline CDR1 is SNHLY and CDR2 is FYNNEI. The V gene end was trimmed by 1 base and the J gene end by 6 bases; junction bases not matched to a gene: 9. CDR3 in amino acids: CASSEGLARFAEQYF. The CDR3 bases are TGTGCCAGCAGTGAAGGACTAGCCCGGTTCGCCGAGCAGTACTTC.

This clone was recorded only once. This sequence joins TRBV4-1 and TRBJ1-3; 8 nucleotides agree with TRBD1. In germline, CDR1 is MGHRA, CDR2 YSYEKL. The V and J ends lost 4 bases and 8 bases, in that order; junction bases with no gene match: 4. CDR3 length: 13 residues. The CDR3 DNA reads TGCGCCAGCAGCCCCCGACAGGGGTACACCATATATTTT. It specifies CASSPRQGYTIYF.

V gene TRBV7-9 combines with J gene TRBJ2-5, with a weak D call TRBD2 (6 bases). Germline V gene lookup returns CDR1 SEHNR and CDR2 FQNEAQ (reference sequence). V shed 1 base and J shed 7 bases, with 25 bases lying between them. The CDR3 has 18 amino acids. The CDR3 sequence is CASSLGSPGGAGRGTQYF. CDR3 nucleotides: TGTGCCAGCAGCTTAGGGTCGCCCGGGGGAGCGGGCCGGGGGACCCAGTACTTC.